A single sample gave rise to the 5 T cell receptor beta chains below, sequenced in a study of cytotoxic CD8 clonotypes in ibrutinib-treated CLL. The data were produced by immunoSEQ multiplex PCR, yet TCRdb's version contains in-frame clones alone and is incomplete. The sample yields 95,000 to 100,000 clones, about 72% seen once. Sample: PBMCs, taken after 12 months of ibrutinib treatment. These receptors all stem from a human donor with chronic lymphocytic leukemia.

The V call is TRBV6-5, the J call TRBJ1-1, with D hard to call. The germline V gene encodes CDR1 MNHEY and CDR2 SVGAGI. The ends were cut back, 0 bases at V and 1 base at J, with 9 bases in the middle. The length of the CDR3 is 15 residues. In DNA form, the CDR3 reads TGTGCCAGCAGTTACTCGAACAGCCCGAACACTGAAGCTTTCTTT. This translates into CASSYSNSPNTEAFF.

The chain employs TRBV5-1 and TRBJ1-1, with D unclear. Germline CDR1 is SGHRS and CDR2 is YFSETQ. Trimming stripped 4 bases from V and 4 bases from J, with 11 bases between. There are 13 residues in the CDR3. The CDR3 DNA sequence: TGCGCCAGCAGCCGTGGGGTAAGCACTGAAGCTTTCTTT. The encoded protein is CASSRGVSTEAFF.

The chain employs TRBV19 and TRBJ1-5; TRBD1 is a possible D gene (6 bases). Trimming removed 8 bases at V and 1 base at J, with 30 bases between. CDR3 length: 20 amino acids. Germline CDR1 is LNHDA and CDR2 is SQIVND (reference sequence). CDR3 amino acids: CASPNRGLQGKYSSNQPQHF. CDR3 bases: TGTGCCAGTCCGAATCGAGGCCTGCAGGGGAAGTATTCAAGCAATCAGCCCCAGCATTTT.

This sequence joins TRBV9 and TRBJ2-1; D may be TRBD2 (6 bases). CDR3 length: 15 amino acids. CDR1 is SGDLS and CDR2 is YYNGEE in the germline V gene. The V end was cut by 0 bases, the J end by 4 bases, with 11 bases between. The DNA for the CDR3 is TGTGCCAGCAGCGTAGACGGGGAGGATTACAATGAGCAGTTCTTC. It encodes CASSVDGEDYNEQFF.

The CDR3 reads CASSLAGGGETQYF. In DNA, the CDR3 is TGTGCCAGCAGCCTGGCGGGGGGTGGCGAGACCCAGTACTTC. This chain uses TRBV7-9 with TRBJ2-5; TRBD2 aligns across 8 bases. Per the germline V gene, CDR1 is SEHNR and CDR2 is FQNEAQ (reference sequence). V shed 5 bases and J 5 bases; nucleotides not matched to a gene: 7. This CDR3 has 14 residues.